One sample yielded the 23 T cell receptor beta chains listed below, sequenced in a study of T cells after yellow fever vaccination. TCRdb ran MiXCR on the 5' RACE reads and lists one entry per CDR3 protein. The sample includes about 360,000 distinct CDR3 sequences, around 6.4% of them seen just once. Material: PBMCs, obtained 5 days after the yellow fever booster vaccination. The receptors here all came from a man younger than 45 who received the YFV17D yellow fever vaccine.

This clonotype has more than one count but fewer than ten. CDR3 DNA sequence: TGCAGTGCTAACATTGGGGCTTTTGATGAGCAGTTCTTC. Translated: CSANIGAFDEQFF. The gene calls are TRBV20-1 and TRBJ2-1; D is possibly TRBD1 (5 bases). Trimming pared 4 bases from V and 8 bases from J, leaving 15 bases between. The CDR3 totals 13 residues. The germline V gene encodes CDR1 DFQATT and CDR2 SNEGSKA (reference sequence).

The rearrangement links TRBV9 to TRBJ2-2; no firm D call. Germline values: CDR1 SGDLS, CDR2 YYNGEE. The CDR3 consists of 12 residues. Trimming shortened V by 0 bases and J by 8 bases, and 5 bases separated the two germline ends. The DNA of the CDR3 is TGTGCCAGCAGCGTAGTAGAGGGGGAGCTGTTTTTT. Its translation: CASSVVEGELFF.

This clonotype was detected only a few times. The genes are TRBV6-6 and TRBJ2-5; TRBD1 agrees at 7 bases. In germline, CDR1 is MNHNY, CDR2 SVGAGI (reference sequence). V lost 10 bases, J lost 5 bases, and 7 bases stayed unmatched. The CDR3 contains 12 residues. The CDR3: CATQQGMETQYF. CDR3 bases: TGTGCCACCCAACAGGGGATGGAGACCCAGTACTTC.

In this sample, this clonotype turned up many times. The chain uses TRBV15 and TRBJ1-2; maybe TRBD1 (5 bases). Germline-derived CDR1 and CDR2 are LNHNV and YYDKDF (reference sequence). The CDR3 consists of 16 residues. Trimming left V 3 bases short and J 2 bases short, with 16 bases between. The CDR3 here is CATSRGGGSGNYGYTF. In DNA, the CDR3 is TGTGCCACCAGCAGGGGCGGGGGGTCCGGGAACTATGGCTACACCTTC.

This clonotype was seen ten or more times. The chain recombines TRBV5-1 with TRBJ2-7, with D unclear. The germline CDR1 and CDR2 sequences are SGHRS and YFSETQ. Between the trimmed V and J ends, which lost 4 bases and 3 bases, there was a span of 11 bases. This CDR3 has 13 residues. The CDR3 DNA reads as TGCGCCAGCAGCACGGATGTACGCTACGAGCAGTACTTC. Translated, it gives CASSTDVRYEQYF.

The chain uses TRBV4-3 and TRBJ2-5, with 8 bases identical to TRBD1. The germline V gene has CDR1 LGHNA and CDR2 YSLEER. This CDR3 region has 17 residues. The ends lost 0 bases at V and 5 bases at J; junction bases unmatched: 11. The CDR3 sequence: CASSQDMRGQGRETQYF. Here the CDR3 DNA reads TGCGCCAGCAGCCAAGACATGCGAGGACAGGGTCGCGAGACCCAGTACTTC.

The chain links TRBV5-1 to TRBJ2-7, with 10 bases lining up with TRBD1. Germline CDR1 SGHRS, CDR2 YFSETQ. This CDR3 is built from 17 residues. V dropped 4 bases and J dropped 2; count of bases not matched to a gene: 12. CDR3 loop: CASSKPPGTGATYEQYF. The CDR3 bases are TGCGCCAGCAGCAAACCCCCCGGGACAGGGGCGACCTACGAGCAGTACTTC.

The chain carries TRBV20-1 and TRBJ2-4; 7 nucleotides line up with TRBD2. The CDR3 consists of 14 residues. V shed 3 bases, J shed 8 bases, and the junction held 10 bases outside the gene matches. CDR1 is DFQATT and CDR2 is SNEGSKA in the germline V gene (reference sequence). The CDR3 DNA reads TGCAGTGCTAGGACCGGACTAGAAGGGTACATTCAGTACTTC. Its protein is CSARTGLEGYIQYF.

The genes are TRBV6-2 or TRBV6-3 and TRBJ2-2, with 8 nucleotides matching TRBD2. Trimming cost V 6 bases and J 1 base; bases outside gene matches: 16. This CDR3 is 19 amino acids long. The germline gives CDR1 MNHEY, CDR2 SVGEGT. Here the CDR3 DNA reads TGTGCCAGCAGCCCCCGCGCTAGCGGGCATAAGAGGAACACCGGGGAGCTGTTTTTT. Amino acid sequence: CASSPRASGHKRNTGELFF.

This CDR3 is CASSSAMERRKTQYF. DNA of the CDR3: TGTGCCAGCAGCTCCGCTATGGAACGGAGAAAGACCCAGTACTTC. V is TRBV12-3 or TRBV12-4 and J is TRBJ2-5, with no clear D. The CDR3 contains 15 residues. Trimming stripped 6 bases from V and 6 bases from J, with 20 bases between.

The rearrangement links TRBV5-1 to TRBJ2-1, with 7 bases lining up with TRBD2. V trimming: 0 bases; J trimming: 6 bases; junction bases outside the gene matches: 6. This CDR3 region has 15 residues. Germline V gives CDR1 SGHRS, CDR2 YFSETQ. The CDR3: CASSLGQAGINEQFF. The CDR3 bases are TGCGCCAGCAGCTTGGGACAAGCGGGGATCAATGAGCAGTTCTTC.

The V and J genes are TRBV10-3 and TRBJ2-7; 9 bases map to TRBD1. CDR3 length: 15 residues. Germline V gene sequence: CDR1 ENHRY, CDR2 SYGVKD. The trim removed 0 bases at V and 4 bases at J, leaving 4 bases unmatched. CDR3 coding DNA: TGTGCCATCAGTGAGTCTTGGGACAGGGCTTACGAGCAGTACTTC. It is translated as CAISESWDRAYEQYF.

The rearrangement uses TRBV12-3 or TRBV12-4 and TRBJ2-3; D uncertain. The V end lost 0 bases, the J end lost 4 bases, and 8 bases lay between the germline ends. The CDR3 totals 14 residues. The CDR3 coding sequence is TGTGCCAGCAGTTTAGCGCCAGGCTCAGATACGCAGTATTTT. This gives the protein CASSLAPGSDTQYF.

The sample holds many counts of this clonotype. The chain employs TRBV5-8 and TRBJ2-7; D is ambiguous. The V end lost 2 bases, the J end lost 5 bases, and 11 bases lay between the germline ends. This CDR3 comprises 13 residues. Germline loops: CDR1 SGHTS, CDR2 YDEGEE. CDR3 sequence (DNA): TGTGCCAGCAGCTTTGGTTCTTCCGACGAGCAGTACTTC. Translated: CASSFGSSDEQYF.

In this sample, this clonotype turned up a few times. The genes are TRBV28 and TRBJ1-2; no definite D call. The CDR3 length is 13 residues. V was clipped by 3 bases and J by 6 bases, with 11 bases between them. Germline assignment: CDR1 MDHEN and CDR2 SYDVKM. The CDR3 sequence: CASSFPTWNGYTF. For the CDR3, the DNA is TGTGCCAGCAGTTTCCCCACCTGGAATGGCTACACCTTC.

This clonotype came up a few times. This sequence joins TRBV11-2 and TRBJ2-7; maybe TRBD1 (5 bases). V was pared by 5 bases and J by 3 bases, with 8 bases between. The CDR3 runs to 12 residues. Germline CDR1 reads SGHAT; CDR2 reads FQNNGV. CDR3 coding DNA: TGTGCCAGCAGCGAACAGGACTACGAGCAGTACTTC. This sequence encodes CASSEQDYEQYF.

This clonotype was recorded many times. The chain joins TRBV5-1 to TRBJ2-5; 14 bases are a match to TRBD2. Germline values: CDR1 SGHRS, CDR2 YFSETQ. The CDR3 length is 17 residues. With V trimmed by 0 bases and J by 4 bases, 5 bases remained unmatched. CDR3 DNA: TGCGCCAGCAGCTTGGATCGGACTAGCGGGAGGCGAGAGACCCAGTACTTC. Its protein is CASSLDRTSGRRETQYF.

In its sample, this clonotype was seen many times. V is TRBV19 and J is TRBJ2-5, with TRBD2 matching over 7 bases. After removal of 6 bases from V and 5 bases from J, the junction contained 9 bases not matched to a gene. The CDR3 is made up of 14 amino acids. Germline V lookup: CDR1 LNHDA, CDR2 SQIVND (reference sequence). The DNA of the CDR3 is TGTGCCAGTAGCCGTAACTGGGGAGGGGAGACCCAGTACTTC. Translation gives CASSRNWGGETQYF.

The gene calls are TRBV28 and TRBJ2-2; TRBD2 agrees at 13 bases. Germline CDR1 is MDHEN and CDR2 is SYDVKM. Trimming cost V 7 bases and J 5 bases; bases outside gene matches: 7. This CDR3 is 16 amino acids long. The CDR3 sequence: CASTPPGLAGTGELFF. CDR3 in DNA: TGTGCCAGCACCCCCCCGGGACTAGCGGGGACCGGGGAGCTGTTTTTT.

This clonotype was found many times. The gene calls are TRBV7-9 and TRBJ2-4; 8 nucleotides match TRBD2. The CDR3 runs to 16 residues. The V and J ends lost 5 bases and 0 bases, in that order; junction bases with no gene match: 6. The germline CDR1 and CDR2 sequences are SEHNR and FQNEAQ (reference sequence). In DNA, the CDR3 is TGTGCCAGCAGCGCTCGGGGGGGTCTAGCCAAAAACATTCAGTACTTC. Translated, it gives CASSARGGLAKNIQYF.

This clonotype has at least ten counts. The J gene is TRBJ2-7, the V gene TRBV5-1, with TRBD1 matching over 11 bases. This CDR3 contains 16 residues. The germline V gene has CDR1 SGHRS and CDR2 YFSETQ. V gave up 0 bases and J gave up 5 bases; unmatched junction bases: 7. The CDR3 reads CASSLGWDRGSHEQYF. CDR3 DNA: TGCGCCAGCAGCTTGGGGTGGGACAGGGGGTCCCACGAGCAGTACTTC.

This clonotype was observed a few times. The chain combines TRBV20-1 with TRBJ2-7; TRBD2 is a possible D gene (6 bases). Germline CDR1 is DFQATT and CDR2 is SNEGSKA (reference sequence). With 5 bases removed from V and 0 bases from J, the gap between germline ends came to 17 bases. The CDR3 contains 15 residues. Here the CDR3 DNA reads TGCAGTGCTTCAGTACCGGGAGTCTACTCCTACGAGCAGTACTTC. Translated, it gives CSASVPGVYSYEQYF.

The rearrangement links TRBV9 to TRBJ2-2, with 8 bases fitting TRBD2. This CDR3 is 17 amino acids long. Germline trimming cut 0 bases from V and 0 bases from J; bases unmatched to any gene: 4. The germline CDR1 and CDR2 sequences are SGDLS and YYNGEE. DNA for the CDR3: TGTGCCAGCAGCGTAGACCCTAGCGGGCCGAACACCGGGGAGCTGTTTTTT. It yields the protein CASSVDPSGPNTGELFF.